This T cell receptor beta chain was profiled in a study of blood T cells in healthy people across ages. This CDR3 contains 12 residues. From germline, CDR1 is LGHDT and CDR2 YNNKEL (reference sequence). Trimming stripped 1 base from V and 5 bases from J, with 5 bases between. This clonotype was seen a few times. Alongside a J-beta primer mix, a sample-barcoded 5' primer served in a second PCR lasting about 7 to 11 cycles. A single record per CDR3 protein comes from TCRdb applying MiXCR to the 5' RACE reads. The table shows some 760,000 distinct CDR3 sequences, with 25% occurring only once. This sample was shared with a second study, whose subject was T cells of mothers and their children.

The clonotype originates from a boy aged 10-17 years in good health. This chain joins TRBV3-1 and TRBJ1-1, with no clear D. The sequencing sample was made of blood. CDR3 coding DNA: TGTGCCAGCAGCCAAGCGGGTACTGAAGCTTTCTTT. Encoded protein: CASSQAGTEAFF.